This T cell receptor beta chain stems from a study of shared clonotypes between healthy human individuals. The CDR3 extends over 17 amino acids. CDR1 is MNHEY and CDR2 is SMNVEV in the germline V gene (reference sequence). V shed 4 bases and J shed 0 bases, with 18 bases lying between them. The data were produced by immunoSEQ multiplex PCR, yet TCRdb's version contains in-frame clones alone and is incomplete. The repertoire holds more than 1 million clones, around 82% seen once, with 0.5% to 0.6% in the top ten. The receptor was isolated from a man between 18 and 35 years old in good health. Some clones in this sample may be carry-over from other donors' samples. J is TRBJ1-1 and V is TRBV27, with D maybe TRBD1 (6 bases). The sequenced sample was memory CD4+ T cells from PBMCs. As to subset: CD45RA-negative fraction. DNA for the CDR3: TGTGCCAGCAGTTCCCGTGGTGGAGGGGGAATGAACACTGAAGCTTTCTTT. Translation gives CASSSRGGGGMNTEAFF.